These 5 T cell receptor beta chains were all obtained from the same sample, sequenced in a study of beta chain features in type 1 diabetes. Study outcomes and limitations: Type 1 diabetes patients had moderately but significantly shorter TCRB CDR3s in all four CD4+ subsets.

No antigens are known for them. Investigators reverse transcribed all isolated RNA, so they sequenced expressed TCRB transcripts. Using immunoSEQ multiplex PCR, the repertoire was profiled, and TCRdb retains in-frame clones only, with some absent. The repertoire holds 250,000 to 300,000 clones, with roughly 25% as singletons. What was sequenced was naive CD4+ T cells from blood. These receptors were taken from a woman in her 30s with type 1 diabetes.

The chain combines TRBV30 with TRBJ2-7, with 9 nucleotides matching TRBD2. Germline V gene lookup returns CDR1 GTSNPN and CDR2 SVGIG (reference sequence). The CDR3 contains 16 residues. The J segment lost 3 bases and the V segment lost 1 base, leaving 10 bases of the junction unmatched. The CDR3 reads CAWSAGLARNRYEQYF. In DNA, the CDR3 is TGTGCCTGGAGTGCTGGACTAGCGAGGAACCGCTACGAGCAGTACTTC.

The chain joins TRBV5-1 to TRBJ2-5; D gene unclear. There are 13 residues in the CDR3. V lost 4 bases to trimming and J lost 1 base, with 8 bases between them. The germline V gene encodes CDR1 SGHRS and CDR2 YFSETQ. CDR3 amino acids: CASSKTAQETQYF. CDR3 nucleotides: TGCGCCAGCAGCAAAACAGCCCAAGAGACCCAGTACTTC.

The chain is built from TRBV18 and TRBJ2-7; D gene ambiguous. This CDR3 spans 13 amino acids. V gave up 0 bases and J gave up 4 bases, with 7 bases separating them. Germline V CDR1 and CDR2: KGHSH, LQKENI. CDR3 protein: CASSPPQMYEQYF. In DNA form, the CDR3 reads TGTGCCAGCTCACCACCGCAGATGTACGAGCAGTACTTC.

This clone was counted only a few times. The CDR3 spells CASSIRDRGAEAFF. The CDR3, as DNA: TGTGCCAGCAGCATCCGGGACAGGGGCGCTGAAGCTTTCTTT. This chain joins TRBV14 and TRBJ1-1; 10 bases align to TRBD1. The CDR3 sequence is 14 residues long. J was trimmed by 6 bases and V by 5 bases; bases with no gene match: 6. The V gene's germline CDR1 is SGHDN and CDR2 FVKESK.

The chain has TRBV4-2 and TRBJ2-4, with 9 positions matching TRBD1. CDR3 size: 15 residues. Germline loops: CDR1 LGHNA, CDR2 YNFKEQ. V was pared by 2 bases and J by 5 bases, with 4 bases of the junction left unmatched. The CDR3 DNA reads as TGTGCCAGCAGCCAACGGGACAGGGACCAAAACATTCAGTACTTC. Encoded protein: CASSQRDRDQNIQYF.